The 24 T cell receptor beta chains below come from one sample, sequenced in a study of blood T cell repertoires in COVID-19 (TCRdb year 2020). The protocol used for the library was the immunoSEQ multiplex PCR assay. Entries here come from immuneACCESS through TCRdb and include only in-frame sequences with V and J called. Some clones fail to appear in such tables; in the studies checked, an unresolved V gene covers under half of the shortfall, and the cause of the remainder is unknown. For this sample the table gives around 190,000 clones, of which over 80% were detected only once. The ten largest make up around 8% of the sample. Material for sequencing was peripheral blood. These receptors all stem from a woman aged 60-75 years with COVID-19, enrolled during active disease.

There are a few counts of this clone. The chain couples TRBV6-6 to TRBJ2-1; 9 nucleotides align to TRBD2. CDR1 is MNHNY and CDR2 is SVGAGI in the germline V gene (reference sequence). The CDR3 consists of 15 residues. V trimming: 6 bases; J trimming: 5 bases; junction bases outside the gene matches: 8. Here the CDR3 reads CASRLSGRGDNEQFF. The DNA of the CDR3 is TGTGCCAGCAGGCTTAGCGGGAGAGGGGACAATGAGCAGTTCTTC.

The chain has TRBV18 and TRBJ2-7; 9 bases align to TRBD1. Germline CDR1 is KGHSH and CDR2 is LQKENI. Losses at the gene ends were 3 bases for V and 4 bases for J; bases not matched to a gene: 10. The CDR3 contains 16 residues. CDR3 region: CASSPEPGQGRYEQYV. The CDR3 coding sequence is TGTGCCAGCTCACCCGAACCGGGACAGGGACGTTACGAGCAGTACGTC.

CDR3 loop: CASSARQVATNEKLFF. DNA for the CDR3: TGTGCCAGCAGCGCTCGACAGGTTGCAACTAATGAAAAACTGTTTTTT. V gene TRBV21-1 combines with J gene TRBJ1-4; the table's D call, TRBD1, was not checked against the DNA. TRBV21-1 is designated a pseudogene. The CDR3 extends over 16 amino acids.

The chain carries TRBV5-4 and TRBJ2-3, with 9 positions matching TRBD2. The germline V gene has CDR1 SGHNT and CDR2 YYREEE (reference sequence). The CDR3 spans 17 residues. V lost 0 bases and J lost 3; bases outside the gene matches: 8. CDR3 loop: CASSLATGGGDTDTQYF. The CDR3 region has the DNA TGTGCCAGCAGCTTGGCTACAGGCGGGGGGGATACAGATACGCAGTATTTT.

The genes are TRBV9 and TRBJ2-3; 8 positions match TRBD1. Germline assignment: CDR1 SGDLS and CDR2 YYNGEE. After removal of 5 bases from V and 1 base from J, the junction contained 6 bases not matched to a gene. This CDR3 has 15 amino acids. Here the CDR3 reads CASRPLGQGTDTQYF. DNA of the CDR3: TGTGCCAGCAGGCCCCTGGGACAGGGCACAGATACGCAGTATTTT. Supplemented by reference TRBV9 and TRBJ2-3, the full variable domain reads DSGVTQTPKHLITATGQRVTLRCSPRSGDLSVYWYQQSLDQGLQFLIQYYNGEERAKGNILERFSAQQFPDLHSELNLSSLELGDSALYFCASRPLGQGTDTQYFGPGTRLTVL.

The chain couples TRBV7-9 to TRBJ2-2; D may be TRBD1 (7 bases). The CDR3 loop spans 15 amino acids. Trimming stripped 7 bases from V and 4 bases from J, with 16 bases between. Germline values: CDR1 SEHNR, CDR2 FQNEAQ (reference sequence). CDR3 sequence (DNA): TGTGCCAGCACCCCCAGGGGGGACGGCACCGGGGAGCTGTTTTTT. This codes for CASTPRGDGTGELFF. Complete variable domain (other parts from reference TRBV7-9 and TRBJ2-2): DTGVSQNPRHKITKRGQNVTFRCDPISEHNRLYWYRQTLGQGPEFLTYFQNEAQLEKSRLLSDRFSAERPKGSFSTLEIQRTEQGDSAMYLCASTPRGDGTGELFFGEGSRLTVL.

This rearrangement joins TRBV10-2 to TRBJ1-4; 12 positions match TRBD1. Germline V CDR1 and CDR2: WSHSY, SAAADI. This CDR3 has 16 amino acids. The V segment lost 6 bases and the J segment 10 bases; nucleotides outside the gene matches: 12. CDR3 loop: CASSSAGTGGKGKLFF. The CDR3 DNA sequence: TGCGCCAGCAGCAGCGCTGGGACAGGGGGCAAGGGAAAACTGTTTTTT.

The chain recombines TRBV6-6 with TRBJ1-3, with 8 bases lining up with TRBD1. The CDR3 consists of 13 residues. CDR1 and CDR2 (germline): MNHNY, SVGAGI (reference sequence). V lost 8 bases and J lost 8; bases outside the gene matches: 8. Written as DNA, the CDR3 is TGTGCCAGCCTACGCAGGGGGCGGGACACCATATATTTT. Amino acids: CASLRRGRDTIYF.

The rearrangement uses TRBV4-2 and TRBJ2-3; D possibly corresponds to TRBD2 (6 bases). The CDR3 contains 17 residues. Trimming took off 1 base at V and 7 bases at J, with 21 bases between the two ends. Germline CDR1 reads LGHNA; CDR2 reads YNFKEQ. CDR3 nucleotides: TGTGCCAGCAGCCAAGCTGGAGGGCGCCCCAGGGCGTATACGCAGTATTTT. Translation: CASSQAGGRPRAYTQYF.

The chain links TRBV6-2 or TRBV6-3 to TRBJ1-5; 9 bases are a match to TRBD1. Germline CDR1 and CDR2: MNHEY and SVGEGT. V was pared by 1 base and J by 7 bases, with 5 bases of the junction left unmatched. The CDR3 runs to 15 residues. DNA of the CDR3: TGTGCCAGCAGTTACTGGGACAGGGTAAAGCAGCCCCAGCATTTT. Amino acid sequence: CASSYWDRVKQPQHF.

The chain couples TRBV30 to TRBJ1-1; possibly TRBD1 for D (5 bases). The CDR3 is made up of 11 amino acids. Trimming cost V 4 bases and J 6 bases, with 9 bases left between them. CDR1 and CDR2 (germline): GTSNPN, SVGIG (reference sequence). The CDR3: CAWNRDSEAFF. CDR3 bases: TGTGCCTGGAATCGGGACTCTGAAGCTTTCTTT.

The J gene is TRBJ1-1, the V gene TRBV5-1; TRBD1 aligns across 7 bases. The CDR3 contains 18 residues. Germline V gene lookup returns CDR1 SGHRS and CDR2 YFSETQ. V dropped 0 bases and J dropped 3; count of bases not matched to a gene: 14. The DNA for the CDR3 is TGCGCCAGCAGCTTGGGATTCTCAACAGGGGCCGCCGACACTGAAGCTTTCTTT. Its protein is CASSLGFSTGAADTEAFF.

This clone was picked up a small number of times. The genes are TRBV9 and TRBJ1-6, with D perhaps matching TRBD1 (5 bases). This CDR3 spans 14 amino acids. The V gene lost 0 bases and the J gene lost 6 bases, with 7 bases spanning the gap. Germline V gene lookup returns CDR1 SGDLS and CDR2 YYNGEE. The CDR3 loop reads CASSVGTPNSPLHF. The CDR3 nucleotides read TGTGCCAGCAGCGTAGGGACACCTAATTCACCCCTCCACTTT.

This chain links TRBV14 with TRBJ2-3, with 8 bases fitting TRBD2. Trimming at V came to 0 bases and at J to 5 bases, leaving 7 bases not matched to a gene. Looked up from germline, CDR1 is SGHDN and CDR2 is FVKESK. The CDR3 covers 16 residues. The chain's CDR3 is CASSQDIGGAGDTQYF. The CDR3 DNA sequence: TGTGCCAGCAGCCAAGATATCGGGGGGGCCGGAGATACGCAGTATTTT.

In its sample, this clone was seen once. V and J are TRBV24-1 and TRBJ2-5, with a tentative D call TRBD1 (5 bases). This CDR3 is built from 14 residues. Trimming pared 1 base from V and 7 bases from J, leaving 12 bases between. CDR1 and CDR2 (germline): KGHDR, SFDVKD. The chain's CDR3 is CATSDLGAPPTQYF. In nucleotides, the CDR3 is TGTGCCACCAGTGATTTAGGGGCGCCGCCGACCCAGTACTTC.

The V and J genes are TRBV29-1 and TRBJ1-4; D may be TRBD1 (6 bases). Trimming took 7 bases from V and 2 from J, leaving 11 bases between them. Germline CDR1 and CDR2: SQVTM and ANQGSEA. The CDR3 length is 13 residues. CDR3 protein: CSAGGATNEKLFF. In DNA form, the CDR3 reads TGCAGCGCGGGGGGGGCGACTAATGAAAAACTGTTTTTT.

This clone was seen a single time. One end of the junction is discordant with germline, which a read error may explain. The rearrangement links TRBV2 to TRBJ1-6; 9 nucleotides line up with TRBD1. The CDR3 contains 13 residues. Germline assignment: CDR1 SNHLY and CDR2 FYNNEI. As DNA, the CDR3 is TGTGCCAGCGGTGACAGGGGGAATTCACCCCTCCACTTT. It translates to CASGDRGNSPLHF. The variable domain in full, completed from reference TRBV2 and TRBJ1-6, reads EPEVTQTPSHQVTQMGQEVILRCVPISNHLYFYWYRQILGQKVEFLVSFYNNEISEKSEIFDDQFSVERPDGSNFTLKIRSTKLEDSAMYFCASGDRGNSPLHFGNGTRLTVT.

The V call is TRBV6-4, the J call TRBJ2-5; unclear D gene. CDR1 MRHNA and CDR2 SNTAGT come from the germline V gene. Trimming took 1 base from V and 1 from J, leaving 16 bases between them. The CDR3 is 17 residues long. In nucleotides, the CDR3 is TGTGCCAGCAGTGACTGGGCACAGAAGTGGGCCCAAGAGACCCAGTACTTC. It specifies CASSDWAQKWAQETQYF.

CDR3 nucleotide sequence: TGTGCCAGCACCCCGGGACTAGCGGATGAAGAGACCCAGTACTTC. Its protein product is CASTPGLADEETQYF. V usage is TRBV3-1 (or the pseudogene TRBV3-2) and J usage is TRBJ2-5; 11 positions match TRBD2. The V segment lost 7 bases and the J segment 3 bases; nucleotides outside the gene matches: 7. From germline, CDR1 is LGHDT and CDR2 YNNKEL (reference sequence). The CDR3 is made up of 15 amino acids.

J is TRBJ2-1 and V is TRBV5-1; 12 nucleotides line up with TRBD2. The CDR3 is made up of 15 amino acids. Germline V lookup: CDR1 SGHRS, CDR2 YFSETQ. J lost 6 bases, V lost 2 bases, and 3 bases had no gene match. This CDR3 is CASSFRTSGANEQFF. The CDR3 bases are TGCGCCAGCAGCTTCCGGACTAGCGGGGCCAATGAGCAGTTCTTC.

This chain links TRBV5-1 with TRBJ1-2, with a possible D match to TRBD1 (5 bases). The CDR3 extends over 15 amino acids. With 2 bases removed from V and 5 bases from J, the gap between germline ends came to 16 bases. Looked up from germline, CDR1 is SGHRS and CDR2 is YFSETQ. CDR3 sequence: CASSFRGGGSYGYTF. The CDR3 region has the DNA TGCGCCAGCAGCTTTAGGGGCGGTGGTTCTTATGGCTACACCTTC.

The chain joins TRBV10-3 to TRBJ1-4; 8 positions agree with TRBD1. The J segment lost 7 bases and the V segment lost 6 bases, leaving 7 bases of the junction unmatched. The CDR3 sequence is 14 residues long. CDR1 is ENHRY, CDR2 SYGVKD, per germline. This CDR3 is CAIRADRGAEKLFF. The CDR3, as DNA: TGTGCCATCAGGGCCGACAGGGGAGCTGAAAAACTGTTTTTT.

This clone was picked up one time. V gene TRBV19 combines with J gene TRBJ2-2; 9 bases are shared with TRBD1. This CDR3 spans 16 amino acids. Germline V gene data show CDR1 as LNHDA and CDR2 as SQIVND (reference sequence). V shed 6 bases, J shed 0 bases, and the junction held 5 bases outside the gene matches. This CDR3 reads CASRKGQGANTGELFF. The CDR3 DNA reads TGTGCCAGTAGAAAGGGACAGGGCGCGAACACCGGGGAGCTGTTTTTT.

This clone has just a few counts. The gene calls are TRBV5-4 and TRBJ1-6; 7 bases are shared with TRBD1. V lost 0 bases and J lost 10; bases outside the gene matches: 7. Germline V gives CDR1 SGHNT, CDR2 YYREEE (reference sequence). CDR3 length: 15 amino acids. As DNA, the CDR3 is TGTGCCAGCAGCTTGGTTCCAGGGGGAGGATCACCCCTCCACTTT. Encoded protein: CASSLVPGGGSPLHF.